Listed below are T cell receptor beta chains from one sample, sequenced in a study of OX40 agonist ivuxolimab in advanced cancers. Profiling relied on immunoSEQ multiplex PCR, and the TCRdb table lists in-frame clones only, not all of them. This table holds tens of thousands of clones, about 80% found once. Sequenced material: CD4+ or CD8+ T cells sorted from blood, taken in a trial of the OX40 agonist ivuxolimab. The receptors derive from an adult with an advanced solid tumor such as melanoma, head and neck, liver or kidney cancer. Both conserved end residues are part of each CDR3. D genes are given only for firm matches. Rows give clone size only sometimes, using once, few, many, or a class for an expanded clone.

D gene	V gene	clone size	J gene	CDR3 DNA	CDR3 protein
TRBD2	TRBV19	.	TRBJ2-7	TGTGCCAGTAGTATAGCGGGAGGTGGCGAGCAGTACTTC	CASSIAGGGEQYF
.	TRBV21-1	few	TRBJ2-7	TGTGCCAGCAGCAACGGACTAGCGGATCAGTACTTC	CASSNGLADQYF
.	TRBV19	.	TRBJ2-7	TGTGCCAGTAGGTCTGACGGAAGCTCCTACGAGCAGTACTTC	CASRSDGSSYEQYF
.	TRBV7-3	.	TRBJ2-2	TGTGCCAGCAGCTTAGTTTCCGGGGAGCTGTTTTTT	CASSLVSGELFF
.	TRBV9	.	TRBJ2-7	TGTGCCAGCAGCCTCTTCTGGCAGCCATCATACGAGCAGTACTTC	CASSLFWQPSYEQYF
.	TRBV7-3	.	TRBJ2-6	TGTGCCAGCAGTTCGGGGCCTCTTTATAGCTCTGGGGCCAACGTCCTGACTTTC	CASSSGPLYSSGANVLTF
TRBD1	TRBV11-2	.	TRBJ1-3	TGTGCCAGCAGCCTCCGACAGGGGGTCTCTGGAAACACCATATATTTT	CASSLRQGVSGNTIYF
TRBD2	TRBV2	.	TRBJ2-5	TGTGCCAGCCGTGTAGCGGGGGGGTTCCAAGAGACCCAGTACTTC	CASRVAGGFQETQYF
.	TRBV28	.	TRBJ1-4	TGTGCCAGCAGTCCAACCTACTCGACAACTAATGAAAAACTGTTTTTT	CASSPTYSTTNEKLFF
.	TRBV27	.	TRBJ1-1	TGTGCCAGCAAAGGGGCAGAATTGAACACTGAAGCTTTCTTT	CASKGAELNTEAFF
.	TRBV4-1	.	TRBJ2-7	TGCGCCAGCAGCCAAGCCCGGTCCTACGAGCAGTACTTC	CASSQARSYEQYF
.	TRBV2	.	TRBJ1-1	TGTGCCAGCCGCGGGACCACGCTTCCCTCAGCTTTCTTT	CASRGTTLPSAFF
TRBD2	TRBV5-6	once	TRBJ2-5	TGTGCCAGCAGCTCCCGGGAGGGGAGGTGGGAGACCCAGTACTTC	CASSSREGRWETQYF
.	TRBV10-2	.	TRBJ1-5	TGCGCCAGCAGTGAAACGGACAAGTACCAGCCCCAGCATTTT	CASSETDKYQPQHF
.	TRBV5-1	few	TRBJ2-7	TGCGCCAGCAGCTCCTCCTACGAGCAGTACTTC	CASSSSYEQYF
TRBD1	TRBV7-9	.	TRBJ2-7	TGTGCCAGCAGCTTACTGCAAGGGGGCGCCGAGCAGTACTTC	CASSLLQGGAEQYF
.	TRBV4-1	.	TRBJ2-2	TGCGCCAGCAGCCCGGGACGGCCCTTAAACACCGGGGAGCTGTTTTTT	CASSPGRPLNTGELFF
.	TRBV7-9	.	TRBJ2-7	TGTGCCAGCAGCTTAGCTCGGGGACTCACTTACGAGCAGTACTTC	CASSLARGLTYEQYF
TRBD2	TRBV7-2	.	TRBJ2-1	TGTGCCAGCAGCTCCTTCGCGGGAGGGATAGCCAATGAGCAGTTCTTC	CASSSFAGGIANEQFF
.	TRBV7-6	.	TRBJ1-5	TGTGCCAGCAGCTTATCTGCGGCAGGCCTTAATCAGCCCCAGCATTTT	CASSLSAAGLNQPQHF
.	TRBV6-5	.	TRBJ2-1	TGTGCCAGCAGTTACGGTCAGGGTCTCGAAAATGAGCAGTTCTTC	CASSYGQGLENEQFF
TRBD2	TRBV5-1	.	TRBJ2-7	TGCGCCAGCAGCTTGGCCTTCGAGCGGGAGTACGAGCAGTACTTC	CASSLAFEREYEQYF
.	TRBV10-2	.	TRBJ2-1	TGCGCCAGCAGCCTCTATCCCTACAATGAGCAGTTCTTC	CASSLYPYNEQFF
TRBD1	TRBV28	few	TRBJ1-4	TGTGCCAGCAGGCTAAACAGGGGAGAAAAACTGTTTTTT	CASRLNRGEKLFF
TRBD2	TRBV13	.	TRBJ2-7	TGTGCCAGCAGCCCAGTAGGCGGGAGCTACGAGCAGTACTTC	CASSPVGGSYEQYF
TRBD1	TRBV2	.	TRBJ2-3	TGTGCCAGCAGTGGGGGACAGGGGCCCACAGATACGCAGTATTTT	CASSGGQGPTDTQYF
.	TRBV28	.	TRBJ2-7	TGTGCCAGCAGTTTAATGGGGTCGGGTTACGAGCAGTACTTC	CASSLMGSGYEQYF
.	TRBV7-7	.	TRBJ1-3	TGTGCTAGCAGCTTAGTTGCAGACTCTGGAAACACCATATATTTT	CASSLVADSGNTIYF
.	TRBV5-6	.	TRBJ2-1	TGTGCCAGCAGCTTTCGAAGCTCCTACAATGAGCAGTTCTTC	CASSFRSSYNEQFF
TRBD2	TRBV4-1	.	TRBJ2-7	TGCGCCAGCAGCCAAGTAACTAGCGGGATACACGAGCAGTACTTC	CASSQVTSGIHEQYF
.	TRBV28	.	TRBJ2-7	TGTGCCAGCAGTTCCGTTAACGTAATAATGAGTGCCGAGGACGAGCAGTACTTC	CASSSVNVIMSAEDEQYF
TRBD2	TRBV4-1	.	TRBJ2-5	TGCGCCAGCAGCCGAGATCGGCGGGAGGGCCGAGAGACCCAGTACTTC	CASSRDRREGRETQYF
TRBD1	TRBV6-5	.	TRBJ1-4	TGTGCCAGCAGTTATGGACAGGGTATTGATGAAAAACTGTTTTTT	CASSYGQGIDEKLFF
.	TRBV5-6	few	TRBJ1-3	TGTGCCAGCAGGACCAAGGGAGCTGGAAACACCATATATTTT	CASRTKGAGNTIYF
.	TRBV15	once	TRBJ1-4	TGTGCCACCAGCAGAGACCGTGACGGTGCAACTAATGAAAAACTGTTTTTT	CATSRDRDGATNEKLFF
.	TRBV5-6	once	TRBJ2-7	TGTGCCAGCAGCCCGAGGGGGAGCGCCCACGAGCAGTACTTC	CASSPRGSAHEQYF
.	TRBV10-2	once	TRBJ2-1	TGCGCCAGCAGCCTTAGCGGCTACAATGAGCAGTTCTTC	CASSLSGYNEQFF
.	TRBV18	.	TRBJ2-2	TGTGCCAGCTCACCTGGCGCAGGAATGACCGGGGAGCTGTTTTTT	CASSPGAGMTGELFF
.	TRBV29-1	.	TRBJ2-2	TGCAGCGTTCGAACGGCAGGGGAGCTGTTTTTT	CSVRTAGELFF
.	TRBV5-6	.	TRBJ1-5	TGTGCCAGCAGCTTGGATGGGAGGAATCAGCCCCAGCATTTT	CASSLDGRNQPQHF
TRBD1	TRBV4-1	.	TRBJ1-2	TGCGCCAGCAGCCAAGATTCGACAGGGCTCTATGGCTACACCTTC	CASSQDSTGLYGYTF
TRBD1	TRBV7-9	.	TRBJ2-3	TGTGCCAGCAGCCTCGGACAGGGGGCCACCACAGATACGCAGTATTTT	CASSLGQGATTDTQYF
.	TRBV5-6	once	TRBJ1-1	TGTGCCAGCAGCTTGGATGCGAAGGGTACTGAAGCTTTCTTT	CASSLDAKGTEAFF
.	TRBV6-6	few	TRBJ2-1	TGTGCCAGCAGTTCCGGGACGGGAGACTACAATGAGCAGTTCTTC	CASSSGTGDYNEQFF
.	TRBV7-3	once	TRBJ1-2	TGTGCCAGCAGCCCGGAGGGCGCACATCCCTATGGCTACACCTTC	CASSPEGAHPYGYTF
.	TRBV19	.	TRBJ2-1	TGTGCCAGTAGTATAGCGGACTATAGCTCCTACAATGAGCAGTTCTTC	CASSIADYSSYNEQFF
.	TRBV7-8	once	TRBJ2-7	TGTGCCAGCAGCTTAGGGACGGGGCGTTCCTACGAGCAGTACTTC	CASSLGTGRSYEQYF
.	TRBV27	.	TRBJ2-2	TGTGCCAGCAGTTCCCACGTCCTCACCGGGGAGCTGTTTTTT	CASSSHVLTGELFF
TRBD2	TRBV11-2	.	TRBJ2-4	TGTGCCAGCAGCTTACACGCAAGGGAGGGTTCCTGGTGGATTCAGTACTTC	CASSLHAREGSWWIQYF
.	TRBV7-9	.	TRBJ2-2	TGTGCCAGCACGTCTTTCACCGGGGAGCTGTTTTTT	CASTSFTGELFF
.	TRBV6-5	.	TRBJ1-2	TGTGCCAGCAGTTCGCAGGGTTGGAGCTATGGCTACACCTTC	CASSSQGWSYGYTF
.	TRBV7-8	few	TRBJ1-4	TGTGCCAGCAGCTCCCGGGACCCTAATGAAAAACTGTTTTTT	CASSSRDPNEKLFF
.	TRBV14	few	TRBJ2-1	TGTGCCAGCAGCCAAGATCGACAGACCTACAATGAGCAGTTCTTC	CASSQDRQTYNEQFF
.	TRBV12-5	once	TRBJ1-1	TGTGCTAGTGGTTTGGGAGTGAACACTGAAGCTTTCTTT	CASGLGVNTEAFF
.	TRBV19	few	TRBJ2-7	TGTGCCAGTAGTATAGAAGCGAGGCCCTCCTACGAGCAGTACTTC	CASSIEARPSYEQYF
.	TRBV21-1	once	TRBJ2-7	TGTGCCAGACCTGGACAGCCCTACGAGCAGTACTTC	CARPGQPYEQYF
TRBD1	TRBV7-9	.	TRBJ2-1	TGTGCCAGCAGTCCCAGACAGGGAAGCTCCTACAATGAGCAGTTCTTC	CASSPRQGSSYNEQFF
TRBD1	TRBV29-1	.	TRBJ2-7	TGCAGCGTTGAAGAACCGGACAGGGGGAACTACGAGCAGTACTTC	CSVEEPDRGNYEQYF
.	TRBV27	.	TRBJ2-1	TGTGCCAGCAGTTCCTCTTTCAATGAGCAGTTCTTC	CASSSSFNEQFF